The present T cell receptor beta chain was sequenced within a study of Ad26.COV2.S vaccination and SARS-CoV-2 variants. In the study overall: Dosing was one shot or two shots 56 days apart.

The treatment denotes: about 20 received Ad26.COV2.S at low or high dose, single or two shots; several received placebo; per-sample allocation not given. Vaccine and placebo recipients were sampled on day 63 after the first injection. It was Wuhan-strain SARS-CoV-2 spike that the Ad26 vaccine vector expressed. Measured with immunoSEQ multiplex PCR; TCRdb has only the in-frame clones, and not every one. The data hold fewer than 400,000 clones, with about 89% observed a single time. The origin of this receptor is a person between 18 and 60 years old who received the Ad26.COV2.S COVID-19 vaccine or a placebo. Material: peripheral blood, obtained in a trial of Ad26.COV2.S vaccine versus placebo.

The CDR3 DNA reads TGCGCCAGCAGCCTTGGACAGGGGGGTGAGCAGTTCTTC. Its translation is CASSLGQGGEQFF. This chain joins TRBV4-1 and TRBJ2-1; 10 nucleotides align to TRBD1. V shed 4 bases, J shed 9 bases, and the junction held 3 bases outside the gene matches. CDR1 is MGHRA and CDR2 is YSYEKL in the germline V gene. The CDR3 totals 13 residues.